These 8 T cell receptor beta chains were sequenced from one sample in a study of blood T cell repertoires in COVID-19. Generated by immunoSEQ multiplex PCR, the TCRdb table keeps only in-frame clones and is missing some. Among hundreds of thousands of clones, about nine tenths were seen once, and the ten largest hold 4.5% to 7.5%. The sequenced material came from peripheral blood. These receptors originate from a man older than 75 with acute or convalescent COVID-19.

The gene calls are TRBV4-1 and TRBJ2-1; 11 bases line up with TRBD2. The J segment lost 6 bases and the V segment lost 1 base, leaving 2 bases of the junction unmatched. Germline V lookup: CDR1 MGHRA, CDR2 YSYEKL. The CDR3 loop spans 15 amino acids. The DNA for the CDR3 is TGCGCCAGCAGCCAAGTGACTAGCGGGATCAATGAGCAGTTCTTC. This codes for CASSQVTSGINEQFF.

The V and J genes are TRBV27 and TRBJ2-3; a weak D match, TRBD1 (5 bases). CDR1 MNHEY and CDR2 SMNVEV come from the germline V gene (reference sequence). The CDR3 is 13 residues long. Trimming removed 6 bases at V and 15 bases at J, with 22 bases between. CDR3 region: CASSWGFAAPTYF. In DNA form, the CDR3 reads TGTGCCAGCAGCTGGGGCTTCGCCGCACCCACATATTTT.

In DNA, the CDR3 is TGTGCCAGCAGCTTAATTATAGCGGGAGCAGGATCGGATACGCAGTATTTT. This translates into CASSLIIAGAGSDTQYF. V and J are TRBV7-9 and TRBJ2-3; the match to TRBD2 covers 9 bases. The V segment lost 2 bases and the J segment 6 bases; nucleotides outside the gene matches: 12. The CDR3 has 17 residues. Germline loops: CDR1 SEHNR, CDR2 FQNEAQ (reference sequence).

The V and J genes are TRBV28 and TRBJ1-5, with TRBD1 identical over 8 bases. This CDR3 spans 17 amino acids. V lost 4 bases to trimming and J lost 11 bases; unmatched junction nucleotides: 19. Germline V gene data show CDR1 as MDHEN and CDR2 as SYDVKM. The CDR3 is CASSSAGQARTVGSQHF. For the CDR3, the DNA is TGTGCCAGCAGTTCGGCGGGACAGGCGAGAACCGTAGGATCCCAGCATTTT.

J is TRBJ2-3 and V is TRBV7-9; 9 nucleotides align to TRBD2. This CDR3 is built from 17 residues. In germline, CDR1 is SEHNR, CDR2 FQNEAQ (reference sequence). J was trimmed by 4 bases and V by 4 bases; bases with no gene match: 12. The CDR3: CASSSAGGSGSSDTQYF. The CDR3 DNA follows: TGTGCCAGCAGCTCCGCCGGGGGTAGCGGGAGCTCAGATACGCAGTATTTT.

J is TRBJ2-1 and V is TRBV27; D may be TRBD1 (6 bases). Germline CDR1 is MNHEY and CDR2 is SMNVEV (reference sequence). The CDR3 has 14 residues. Deletions cut 6 bases from V and 1 base from J, with 10 bases between. The CDR3 sequence is CASRRGSSYNEQFF. CDR3 sequence (DNA): TGTGCCAGCAGGAGGGGGAGTTCCTACAATGAGCAGTTCTTC.

The rearrangement links TRBV2 to TRBJ2-3, with 9 nucleotides matching TRBD1. J lost 4 bases, V lost 4 bases, and 15 bases had no gene match. The CDR3 totals 18 residues. CDR1 is SNHLY and CDR2 is FYNNEI in the germline V gene. CDR3 sequence: CASSGTGGRAGVSDTQYF. Here the CDR3 DNA reads TGTGCCAGCAGTGGAACAGGGGGCAGGGCGGGAGTCTCAGATACGCAGTATTTT.

V and J are TRBV6-2 or TRBV6-3 and TRBJ2-2; 8 bases align to TRBD1. From germline, CDR1 is MNHEY and CDR2 SVGEGT. Trimming at V came to 2 bases and at J to 5 bases, leaving 13 bases not matched to a gene. CDR3 length: 18 amino acids. For the CDR3, the DNA is TGTGCCAGCAGTTACGATAACTACCGGACAGGGTGGACCGGGGAGCTGTTTTTT. This sequence encodes CASSYDNYRTGWTGELFF.